This TCR beta chain was observed in a study of shared clonotypes between healthy human individuals. As defined, naive CD8 cells were CD45RO-negative and positively selected for CCR7, with terminally differentiated effector memory CD45RA+ cells excluded. Details on this clone: Its target is not known.

Regarding the study as a whole: A generally larger estimated richness was seen in naive subsets than in memory subsets.

The sorted-subset replicate PCRs were given around 200 ng DNA, which is tens of thousands of T cell genomes. Original processing notes: Junction-only sequences without quality scores came from ImmunoSEQ, so filtering differed. Sequenced by immunoSEQ multiplex PCR; TCRdb stores in-frame clones only, minus some. The V and J calls and clone size were taken over from that table, and D and trimming were inferred from the DNA. The data contain around 610,000 clones, roughly 95% of them singletons. CDR1 and CDR2 from the germline V gene are LNHNV and YYDKDF (reference sequence). Between the trimmed V and J ends, which lost 5 bases and 2 bases, there was a span of 13 bases. The CDR3 runs to 15 residues.

The source material was naive CD8+ T cells sorted from blood. This receptor was obtained from a young woman in good health. This sequence joins TRBV15 and TRBJ1-5; D remains ambiguous. The chain's CDR3 is CATSPLGRGNQPQHF. The DNA of the CDR3 is TGTGCCACCAGCCCCCTCGGGAGGGGCAATCAGCCCCAGCATTTT.